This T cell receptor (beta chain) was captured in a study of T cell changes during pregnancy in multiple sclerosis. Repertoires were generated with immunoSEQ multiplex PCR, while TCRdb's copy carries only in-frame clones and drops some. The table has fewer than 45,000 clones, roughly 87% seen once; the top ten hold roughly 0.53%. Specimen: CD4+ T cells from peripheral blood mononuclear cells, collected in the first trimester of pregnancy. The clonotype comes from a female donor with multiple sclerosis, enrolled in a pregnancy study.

CDR3 region: CASSEGQGPSGTF. Here the CDR3 DNA reads TGCGCCAGCAGCGAGGGACAGGGCCCCAGCGGCACCTTC. This sequence joins TRBV5-1 and TRBJ1-2; 9 bases match TRBD1. V lost 4 bases to trimming and J lost 13 bases; unmatched junction nucleotides: 11. In germline, CDR1 is SGHRS, CDR2 YFSETQ. The CDR3 is made up of 13 amino acids.